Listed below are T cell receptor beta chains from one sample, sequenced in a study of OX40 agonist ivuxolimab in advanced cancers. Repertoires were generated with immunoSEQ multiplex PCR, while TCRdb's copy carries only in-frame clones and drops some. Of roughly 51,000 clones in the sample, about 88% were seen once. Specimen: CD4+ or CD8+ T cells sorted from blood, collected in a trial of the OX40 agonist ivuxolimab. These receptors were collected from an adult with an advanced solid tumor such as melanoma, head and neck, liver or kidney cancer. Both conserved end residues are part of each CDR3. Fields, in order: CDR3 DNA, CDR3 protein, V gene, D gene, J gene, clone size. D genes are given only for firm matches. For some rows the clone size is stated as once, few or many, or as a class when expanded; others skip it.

cdr3_nt: TGTGCCAGCAGTTCCTTGGGTAATTCACCCCTCCACTTT
cdr3_aa: CASSSLGNSPLHF
v_call: TRBV6-6
d_call: NA
j_call: TRBJ1-6
clone_size: NA

cdr3_nt: TGCAGCGTTGAAGACAGGGGAGAGACTAGCGGGAGGGCCCGCACCGGGGAGCTGTTTTTT
cdr3_aa: CSVEDRGETSGRARTGELFF
v_call: TRBV29-1
d_call: TRBD2
j_call: TRBJ2-2
clone_size: NA

cdr3_nt: TGTGCCAGCAGTGGTCAGGGAAGGAATGAGCAGTTCTTC
cdr3_aa: CASSGQGRNEQFF
v_call: TRBV2
d_call: NA
j_call: TRBJ2-1
clone_size: NA

cdr3_nt: TGCGCCAGCAGCTTGGCCGCGATCACAGATACGCAGTATTTT
cdr3_aa: CASSLAAITDTQYF
v_call: TRBV5-1
d_call: NA
j_call: TRBJ2-3
clone_size: NA

cdr3_nt: TGTGCCATCAGACAGGGGGACCAGAACACTGAAGCTTTCTTT
cdr3_aa: CAIRQGDQNTEAFF
v_call: TRBV10-3
d_call: TRBD1
j_call: TRBJ1-1
clone_size: NA

cdr3_nt: TGTGCCAGCAGCTTAGTGGGGGTGGTCTCGCCCGAAGCTTTCTTT
cdr3_aa: CASSLVGVVSPEAFF
v_call: TRBV11-2
d_call: NA
j_call: TRBJ1-1
clone_size: once

cdr3_nt: TGTGCCGGGTGGGCCCAAAACTATGGCTACACCTTC
cdr3_aa: CAGWAQNYGYTF
v_call: TRBV19
d_call: NA
j_call: TRBJ1-2
clone_size: NA

cdr3_nt: TGTGCCAGTAGTCTCCGGACAGGGGACTACGAGCAGTACTTC
cdr3_aa: CASSLRTGDYEQYF
v_call: TRBV19
d_call: TRBD1
j_call: TRBJ2-7
clone_size: NA

cdr3_nt: TGTGCCAGCAGGCGGGAGGGAGCAGATACGCAGTATTTT
cdr3_aa: CASRREGADTQYF
v_call: TRBV6-1
d_call: TRBD2
j_call: TRBJ2-3
clone_size: NA

cdr3_nt: TGTGCCATCACCAAGGACAGGTTGACTGAAGCTTTCTTT
cdr3_aa: CAITKDRLTEAFF
v_call: TRBV6-4
d_call: TRBD1
j_call: TRBJ1-1
clone_size: NA

cdr3_nt: TGTGCCAGCAGTTACAGAACAACTAATGAAAAACTGTTTTTT
cdr3_aa: CASSYRTTNEKLFF
v_call: TRBV6-5
d_call: NA
j_call: TRBJ1-4
clone_size: NA

cdr3_nt: TGCAGCGTTGACCGGGTCACAGATACGCAGTATTTT
cdr3_aa: CSVDRVTDTQYF
v_call: TRBV29-1
d_call: NA
j_call: TRBJ2-3
clone_size: NA

cdr3_nt: TGTGCCAGCAGTGGCGGGGGGGCACCAGGCTACACCTTC
cdr3_aa: CASSGGGAPGYTF
v_call: TRBV25-1
d_call: NA
j_call: TRBJ1-2
clone_size: NA

cdr3_nt: TGTGCCAGCTCACCAGTGGGCCAAACGGACTACGAGCAGTACTTC
cdr3_aa: CASSPVGQTDYEQYF
v_call: TRBV18
d_call: NA
j_call: TRBJ2-7
clone_size: once

cdr3_nt: TGTGCCAGCAGCCAAGTTTTTGAGGAGATTGGCAAAAACATTCAGTACTTC
cdr3_aa: CASSQVFEEIGKNIQYF
v_call: TRBV14
d_call: NA
j_call: TRBJ2-4
clone_size: NA

cdr3_nt: TGCGCCAGCAGTGAAAAAAGCACAGATACGCAGTATTTT
cdr3_aa: CASSEKSTDTQYF
v_call: TRBV10-1
d_call: NA
j_call: TRBJ2-3
clone_size: NA

cdr3_nt: TGTGCCAAATACCGGGACAATGAGCAGTACTTC
cdr3_aa: CAKYRDNEQYF
v_call: TRBV28
d_call: NA
j_call: TRBJ2-7
clone_size: NA

cdr3_nt: TGTGCCAGCAGCCCGTCTAGCGGGAGGAACAATGAGCGGTTCTTC
cdr3_aa: CASSPSSGRNNERFF
v_call: TRBV11-2
d_call: TRBD2
j_call: TRBJ2-1
clone_size: NA

cdr3_nt: TGTGCCAGCAGCGTAGTAGGGACTAGCGGGATCAATGAGCAGTTCTTC
cdr3_aa: CASSVVGTSGINEQFF
v_call: TRBV9
d_call: TRBD2
j_call: TRBJ2-1
clone_size: NA

cdr3_nt: TGTGCCAGCGAGCCGGGGACAACTAATGAAAAACTGTTTTTT
cdr3_aa: CASEPGTTNEKLFF
v_call: TRBV6-1
d_call: NA
j_call: TRBJ1-4
clone_size: NA

cdr3_nt: TGTGCCAGTAGTCTCAAGGGGGGCCCGACGGGCAACATTCAGTACTTC
cdr3_aa: CASSLKGGPTGNIQYF
v_call: TRBV19
d_call: NA
j_call: TRBJ2-4
clone_size: NA

cdr3_nt: TGTGCCAGTAGTAGTTCCGAAAATGAGCAGTTCTTC
cdr3_aa: CASSSSENEQFF
v_call: TRBV19
d_call: NA
j_call: TRBJ2-1
clone_size: NA

cdr3_nt: TGCGCCAGCAGCCGAGGGACAGTTTATGGGTCGACCAAAAACATTCAGTACTTC
cdr3_aa: CASSRGTVYGSTKNIQYF
v_call: TRBV4-1
d_call: TRBD1
j_call: TRBJ2-4
clone_size: NA

cdr3_nt: TGTGCCAGCAGCTTGGATGGACGGTCAAAATGGCATTTT
cdr3_aa: CASSLDGRSKWHF
v_call: TRBV5-6
d_call: NA
j_call: TRBJ1-5
clone_size: NA

cdr3_nt: TGTGCCAGCAGTTTATATCGTATCAGCGGGAGTTACACCGGGGAGCTGTTTTTT
cdr3_aa: CASSLYRISGSYTGELFF
v_call: TRBV28
d_call: TRBD2
j_call: TRBJ2-2
clone_size: NA

cdr3_nt: TGCGCCAGCAGCCCGGGACTAGCGGCTTACAATGAGCAGTTCTTC
cdr3_aa: CASSPGLAAYNEQFF
v_call: TRBV5-1
d_call: TRBD2
j_call: TRBJ2-1
clone_size: NA

cdr3_nt: TGTGCCAGCAGCTTGGGTTTGTTTGGGATCAACACTGAAGCTTTCTTT
cdr3_aa: CASSLGLFGINTEAFF
v_call: TRBV5-6
d_call: NA
j_call: TRBJ1-1
clone_size: once

cdr3_nt: TGTGCCTGGAGTGTATTTTGGGGAGTTCACACCGGGGAGCTGTTTTTT
cdr3_aa: CAWSVFWGVHTGELFF
v_call: TRBV30
d_call: NA
j_call: TRBJ2-2
clone_size: NA

cdr3_nt: TGTGCCAGCAGCTTATCAACGGGAGGCACTGAAGCTTTCTTT
cdr3_aa: CASSLSTGGTEAFF
v_call: TRBV7-9
d_call: NA
j_call: TRBJ1-1
clone_size: once

cdr3_nt: TGTGCCAGCAGTTTAAGCCTAGCGGGGATGAACGAGCAGTACTTC
cdr3_aa: CASSLSLAGMNEQYF
v_call: TRBV28
d_call: TRBD2
j_call: TRBJ2-7
clone_size: once

cdr3_nt: TGCGCCAGCAGCTTACTAGCGGGAGGGTTCACAGATACGCAGTATTTT
cdr3_aa: CASSLLAGGFTDTQYF
v_call: TRBV5-1
d_call: TRBD2
j_call: TRBJ2-3
clone_size: once

cdr3_nt: TGTGCCAGCAGCGTAGGAGCGGGAGTGAACACAGATACGCAGTATTTT
cdr3_aa: CASSVGAGVNTDTQYF
v_call: TRBV9
d_call: TRBD2
j_call: TRBJ2-3
clone_size: NA

cdr3_nt: TGCGCCAGCAGCCAAGGGTGGCAGGGTGCGAACTATGGCTACACCTTC
cdr3_aa: CASSQGWQGANYGYTF
v_call: TRBV4-1
d_call: NA
j_call: TRBJ1-2
clone_size: NA

cdr3_nt: TGTGCCAGCAGCTTAGTTGGCGACGAGCAGTACTTC
cdr3_aa: CASSLVGDEQYF
v_call: TRBV11-3
d_call: NA
j_call: TRBJ2-7
clone_size: NA

cdr3_nt: TGTGCCAGCAGCCAAGATCTCAATGGCGCCGGGGAGCTGTTTTTT
cdr3_aa: CASSQDLNGAGELFF
v_call: TRBV4-2
d_call: NA
j_call: TRBJ2-2
clone_size: NA

cdr3_nt: TGTGCCAGCAGCCGGACTAGCGGGAGGGCCGGGGAGCTGTTTTTT
cdr3_aa: CASSRTSGRAGELFF
v_call: TRBV2
d_call: TRBD2
j_call: TRBJ2-2
clone_size: NA

cdr3_nt: TGCGCCAGCAGAGCCCGGGGGTCGGGAGCCTCCTACGAGCAGTACTTC
cdr3_aa: CASRARGSGASYEQYF
v_call: TRBV10-1
d_call: NA
j_call: TRBJ2-7
clone_size: NA